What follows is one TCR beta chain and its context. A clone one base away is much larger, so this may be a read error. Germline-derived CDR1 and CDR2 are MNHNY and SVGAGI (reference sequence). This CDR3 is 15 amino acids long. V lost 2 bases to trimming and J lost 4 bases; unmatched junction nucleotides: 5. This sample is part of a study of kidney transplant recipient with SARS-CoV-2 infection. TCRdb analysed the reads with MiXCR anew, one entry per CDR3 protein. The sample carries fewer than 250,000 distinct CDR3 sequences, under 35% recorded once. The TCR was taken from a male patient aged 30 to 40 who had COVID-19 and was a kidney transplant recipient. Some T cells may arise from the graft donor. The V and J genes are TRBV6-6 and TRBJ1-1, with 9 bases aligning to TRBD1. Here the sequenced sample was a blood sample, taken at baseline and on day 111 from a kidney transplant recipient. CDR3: CASSYEDRGATEAFF. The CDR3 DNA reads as TGTGCCAGCAGTTACGAGGACAGGGGAGCCACTGAAGCTTTCTTT.